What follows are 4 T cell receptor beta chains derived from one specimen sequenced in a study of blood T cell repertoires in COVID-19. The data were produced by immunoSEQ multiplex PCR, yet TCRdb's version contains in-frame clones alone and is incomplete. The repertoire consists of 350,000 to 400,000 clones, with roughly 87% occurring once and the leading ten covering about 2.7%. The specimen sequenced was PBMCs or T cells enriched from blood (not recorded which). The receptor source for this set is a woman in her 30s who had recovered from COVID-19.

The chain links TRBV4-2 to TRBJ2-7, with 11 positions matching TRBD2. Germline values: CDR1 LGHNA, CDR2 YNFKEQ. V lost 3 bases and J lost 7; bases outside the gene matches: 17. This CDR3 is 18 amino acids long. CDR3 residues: CASSQGPPRLAGSGEQYF. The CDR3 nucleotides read TGTGCCAGCAGCCAGGGACCCCCTCGACTAGCGGGAAGTGGAGAGCAGTACTTC.

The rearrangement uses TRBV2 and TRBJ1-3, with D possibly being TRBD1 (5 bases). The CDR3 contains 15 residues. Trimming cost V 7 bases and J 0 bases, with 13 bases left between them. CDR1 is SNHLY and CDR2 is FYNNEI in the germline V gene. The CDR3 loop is CASILDSFSGNTIYF. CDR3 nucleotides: TGTGCCAGCATCCTCGACAGCTTCTCTGGAAACACCATATATTTT.

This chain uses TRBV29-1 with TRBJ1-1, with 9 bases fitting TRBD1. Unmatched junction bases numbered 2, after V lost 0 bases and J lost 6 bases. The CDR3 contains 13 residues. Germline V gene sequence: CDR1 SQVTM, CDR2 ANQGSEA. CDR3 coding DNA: TGCAGCGTTGAAGAACAGGGGGCAGCTGAAGCTTTCTTT. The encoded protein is CSVEEQGAAEAFF.

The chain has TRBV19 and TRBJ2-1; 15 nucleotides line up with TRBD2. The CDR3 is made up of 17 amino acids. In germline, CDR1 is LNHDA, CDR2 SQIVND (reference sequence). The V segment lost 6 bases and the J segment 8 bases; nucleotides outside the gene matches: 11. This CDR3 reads CASREGLAGGLSDEQFF. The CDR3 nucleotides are TGTGCCAGTAGGGAGGGACTAGCGGGAGGCCTTTCGGATGAGCAGTTCTTC. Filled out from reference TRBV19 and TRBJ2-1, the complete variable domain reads DGGITQSPKYLFRKEGQNVTLSCEQNLNHDAMYWYRQDPGQGLRLIYYSQIVNDFQKGDIAEGYSVSREKKESFPLTVTSAQKNPTAFYLCASREGLAGGLSDEQFFGPGTRLTVL.